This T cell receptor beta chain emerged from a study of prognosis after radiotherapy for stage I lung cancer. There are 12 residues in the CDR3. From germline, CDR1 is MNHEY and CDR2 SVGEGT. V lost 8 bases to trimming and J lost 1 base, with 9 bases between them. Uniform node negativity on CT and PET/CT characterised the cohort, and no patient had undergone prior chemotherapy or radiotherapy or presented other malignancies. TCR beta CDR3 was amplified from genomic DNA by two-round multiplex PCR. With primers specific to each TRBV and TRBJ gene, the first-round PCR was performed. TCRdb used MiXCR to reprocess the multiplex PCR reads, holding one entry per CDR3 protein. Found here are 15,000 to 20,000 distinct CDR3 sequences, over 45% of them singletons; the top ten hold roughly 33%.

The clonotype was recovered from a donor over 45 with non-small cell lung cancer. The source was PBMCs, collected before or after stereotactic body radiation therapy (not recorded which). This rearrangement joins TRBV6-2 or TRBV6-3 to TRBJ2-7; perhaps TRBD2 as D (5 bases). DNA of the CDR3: TGTGCCAGCGATGGGGAGTCCTACGAGCAGTACTTC. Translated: CASDGESYEQYF.